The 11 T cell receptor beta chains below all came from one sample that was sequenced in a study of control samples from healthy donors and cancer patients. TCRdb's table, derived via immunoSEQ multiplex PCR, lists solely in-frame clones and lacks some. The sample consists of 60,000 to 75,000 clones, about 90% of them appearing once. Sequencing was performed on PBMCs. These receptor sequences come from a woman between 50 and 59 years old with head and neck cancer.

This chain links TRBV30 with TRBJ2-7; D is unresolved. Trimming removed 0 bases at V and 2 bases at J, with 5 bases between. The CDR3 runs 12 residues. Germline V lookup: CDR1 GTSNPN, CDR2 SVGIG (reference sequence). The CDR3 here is CAWSVLPYEQYF. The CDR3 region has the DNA TGTGCCTGGAGTGTGCTCCCCTACGAGCAGTACTTC.

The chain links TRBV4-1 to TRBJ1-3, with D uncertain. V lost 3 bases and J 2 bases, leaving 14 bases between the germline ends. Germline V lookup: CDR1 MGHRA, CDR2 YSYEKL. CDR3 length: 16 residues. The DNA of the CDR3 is TGCGCCAGCAGCCATCCGGGTCTCGGACCTGGAAACACCATATATTTT. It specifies CASSHPGLGPGNTIYF.

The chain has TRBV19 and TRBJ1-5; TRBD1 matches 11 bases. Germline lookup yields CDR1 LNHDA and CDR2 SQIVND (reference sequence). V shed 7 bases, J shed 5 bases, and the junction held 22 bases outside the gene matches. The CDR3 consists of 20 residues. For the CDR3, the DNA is TGTGCCAGTACCATATATTCCGAGTGGGACAGGGGGGAATTTCATCAGCCCCAGCATTTT. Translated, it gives CASTIYSEWDRGEFHQPQHF.

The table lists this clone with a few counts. CDR3 coding DNA: TGTGCCAGCAGCCGGTTCTCCTACGAGCAGTACTTC. Encoded protein: CASSRFSYEQYF. The chain uses TRBV2 and TRBJ2-7; D gene ambiguous. V lost 6 bases, J lost 0 bases, and 6 bases lay in between. CDR1 is SNHLY, CDR2 FYNNEI, per germline. CDR3 size: 12 residues.

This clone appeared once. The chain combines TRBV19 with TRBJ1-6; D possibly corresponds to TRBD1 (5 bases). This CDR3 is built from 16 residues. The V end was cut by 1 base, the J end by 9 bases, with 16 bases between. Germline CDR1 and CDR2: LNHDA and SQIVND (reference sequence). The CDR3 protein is CASSIVFLGLGSPLHF. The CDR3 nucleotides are TGTGCCAGTAGTATAGTTTTTTTGGGGCTCGGTTCACCCCTCCACTTT.

In DNA, the CDR3 is TGTGCCAGCAGCTTATTAACAGGGTCCCCCTACGAGCAGTACTTC. Translated: CASSLLTGSPYEQYF. This sequence joins TRBV7-9 and TRBJ2-7, with D possibly being TRBD1 (6 bases). The CDR3 extends over 15 amino acids. V lost 2 bases to trimming and J lost 2 bases, with 13 bases between them. Germline V gene sequence: CDR1 SEHNR, CDR2 FQNEAQ (reference sequence).

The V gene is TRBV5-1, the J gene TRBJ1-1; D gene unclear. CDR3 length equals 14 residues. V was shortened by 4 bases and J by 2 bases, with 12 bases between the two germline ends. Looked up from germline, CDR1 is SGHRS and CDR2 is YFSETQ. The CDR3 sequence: CASSLSGVNTEAFF. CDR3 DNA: TGCGCCAGCAGCCTTTCCGGGGTTAACACTGAAGCTTTCTTT.

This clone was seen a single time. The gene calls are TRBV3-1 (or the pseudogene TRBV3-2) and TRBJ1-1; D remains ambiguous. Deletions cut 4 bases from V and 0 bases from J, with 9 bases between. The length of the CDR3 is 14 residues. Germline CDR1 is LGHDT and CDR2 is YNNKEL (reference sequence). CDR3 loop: CASSRQALNTEAFF. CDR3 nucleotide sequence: TGTGCCAGCAGCCGCCAGGCTTTGAACACTGAAGCTTTCTTT.

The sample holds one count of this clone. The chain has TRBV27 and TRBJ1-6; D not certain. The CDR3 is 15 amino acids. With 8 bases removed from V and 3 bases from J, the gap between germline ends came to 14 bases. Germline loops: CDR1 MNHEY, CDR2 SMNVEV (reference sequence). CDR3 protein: CASRLHLLYNSPLHF. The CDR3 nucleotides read TGTGCCAGCCGATTGCACCTTCTCTATAATTCACCCCTCCACTTT.

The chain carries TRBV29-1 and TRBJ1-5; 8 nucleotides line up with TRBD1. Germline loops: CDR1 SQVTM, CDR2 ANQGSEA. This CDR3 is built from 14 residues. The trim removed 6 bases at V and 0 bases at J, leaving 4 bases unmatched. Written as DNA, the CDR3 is TGCAGCGTCTCAGGGGGCCCTAGCAATCAGCCCCAGCATTTT. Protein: CSVSGGPSNQPQHF. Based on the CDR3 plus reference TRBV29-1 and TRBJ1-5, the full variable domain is SAVISQKPSRDICQRGTSLTIQCQVDSQVTMMFWYRQQPGQSLTLIATANQGSEATYESGFVIDKFPISRPNLTFSTLTVSNMSPEDSSIYLCSVSGGPSNQPQHFGDGTRLSIL.

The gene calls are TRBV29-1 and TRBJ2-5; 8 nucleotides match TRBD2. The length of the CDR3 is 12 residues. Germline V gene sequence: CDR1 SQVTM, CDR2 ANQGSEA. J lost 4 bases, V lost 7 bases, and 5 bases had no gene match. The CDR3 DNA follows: TGCAGCGCCGACGGGGGGGTAGAGACCCAGTACTTC. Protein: CSADGGVETQYF.